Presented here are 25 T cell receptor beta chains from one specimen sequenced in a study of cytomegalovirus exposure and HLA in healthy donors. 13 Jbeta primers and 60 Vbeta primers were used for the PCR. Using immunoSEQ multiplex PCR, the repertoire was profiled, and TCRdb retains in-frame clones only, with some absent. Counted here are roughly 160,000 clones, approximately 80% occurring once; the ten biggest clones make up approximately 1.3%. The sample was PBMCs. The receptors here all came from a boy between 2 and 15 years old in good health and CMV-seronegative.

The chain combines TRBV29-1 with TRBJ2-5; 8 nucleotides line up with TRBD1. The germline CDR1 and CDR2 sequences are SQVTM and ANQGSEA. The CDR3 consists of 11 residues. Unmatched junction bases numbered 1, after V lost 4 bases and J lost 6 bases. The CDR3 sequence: CSVGQGQTQYF. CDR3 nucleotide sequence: TGCAGCGTTGGACAGGGGCAGACCCAGTACTTC.

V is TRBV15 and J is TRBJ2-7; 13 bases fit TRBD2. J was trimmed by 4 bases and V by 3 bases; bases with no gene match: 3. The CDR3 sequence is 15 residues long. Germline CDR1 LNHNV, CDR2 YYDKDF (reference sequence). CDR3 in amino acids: CATSRGGLAGYEQYF. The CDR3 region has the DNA TGTGCCACCAGCAGGGGGGGACTAGCGGGATACGAGCAGTACTTC.

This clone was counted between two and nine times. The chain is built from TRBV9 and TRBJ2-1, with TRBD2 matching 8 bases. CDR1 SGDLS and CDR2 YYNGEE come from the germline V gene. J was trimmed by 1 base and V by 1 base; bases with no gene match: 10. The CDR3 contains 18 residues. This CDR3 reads CASSVTLAGTGSYNEQFF. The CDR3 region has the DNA TGTGCCAGCAGCGTAACTCTAGCGGGTACTGGGTCCTACAATGAGCAGTTCTTC. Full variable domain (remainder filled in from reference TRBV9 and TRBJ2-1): DSGVTQTPKHLITATGQRVTLRCSPRSGDLSVYWYQQSLDQGLQFLIQYYNGEERAKGNILERFSAQQFPDLHSELNLSSLELGDSALYFCASSVTLAGTGSYNEQFFGPGTRLTVL.

In DNA, the CDR3 is TGTGCCAGTAGTTCTGACAGGGAGGAGGAAGCTTTCTTT. Translating it yields CASSSDREEEAFF. The genes are TRBV19 and TRBJ1-1; the match to TRBD1 covers 7 bases. V was pared by 5 bases and J by 8 bases, with 8 bases of the junction left unmatched. The CDR3 consists of 13 residues. Per the germline V gene, CDR1 is LNHDA and CDR2 is SQIVND (reference sequence).

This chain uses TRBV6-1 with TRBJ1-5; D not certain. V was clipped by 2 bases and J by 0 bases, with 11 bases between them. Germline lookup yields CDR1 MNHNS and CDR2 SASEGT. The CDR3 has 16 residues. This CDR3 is CASSERRLGSNQPQHF. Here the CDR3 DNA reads TGTGCCAGCAGTGAACGCAGGCTCGGTAGCAATCAGCCCCAGCATTTT.

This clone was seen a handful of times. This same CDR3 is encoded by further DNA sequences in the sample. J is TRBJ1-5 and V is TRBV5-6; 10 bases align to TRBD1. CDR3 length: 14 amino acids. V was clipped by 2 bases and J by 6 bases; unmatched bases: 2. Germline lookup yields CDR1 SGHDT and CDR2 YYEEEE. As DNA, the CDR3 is TGTGCCAGCAGCTTAGGACAGGGGGGTCAGCCCCAGCATTTT. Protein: CASSLGQGGQPQHF.

The CDR3 nucleotides read TGTGCCAGCAGTGGGACTCCCTCCTACGAGCAGTACTTC. It specifies CASSGTPSYEQYF. The chain recombines TRBV27 with TRBJ2-7; a weak D match, TRBD2 (6 bases). The CDR3 consists of 13 residues. Germline lookup yields CDR1 MNHEY and CDR2 SMNVEV (reference sequence). V was cut by 5 bases and J by 0 bases, with 8 bases left in between.

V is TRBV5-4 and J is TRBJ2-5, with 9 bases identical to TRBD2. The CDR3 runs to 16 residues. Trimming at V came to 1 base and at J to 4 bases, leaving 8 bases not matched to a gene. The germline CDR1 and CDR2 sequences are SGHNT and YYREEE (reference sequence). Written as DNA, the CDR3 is TGTGCCAGCAGCTTGAGGAGCGGGGGGTTTGCAGAGACCCAGTACTTC. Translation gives CASSLRSGGFAETQYF.

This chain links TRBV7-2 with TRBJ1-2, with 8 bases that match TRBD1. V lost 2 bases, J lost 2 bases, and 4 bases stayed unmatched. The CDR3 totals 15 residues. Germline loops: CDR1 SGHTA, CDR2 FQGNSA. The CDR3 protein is CASSLLRTGNYGYTF. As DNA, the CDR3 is TGTGCCAGCAGCTTACTTAGGACAGGGAACTATGGCTACACCTTC. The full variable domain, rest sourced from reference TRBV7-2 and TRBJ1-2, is GAGVSQSPSNKVTEKGKDVELRCDPISGHTALYWYRQSLGQGLEFLIYFQGNSAPDKSGLPSDRFSAERTGGSVSTLTIQRTQQEDSAVYLCASSLLRTGNYGYTFGSGTRLTVV.

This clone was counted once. CDR3 in DNA: TGCGCCAGCAGCTTGGGCCCCAACTCCCGTTTACAGGATGAGCAGTTCTTC. Protein product: CASSLGPNSRLQDEQFF. The genes are TRBV5-1 and TRBJ2-1, with a weak D call TRBD1 (5 bases). The CDR3 loop spans 17 amino acids. Trimming cost V 0 bases and J 8 bases, with 21 bases left between them. Germline V lookup: CDR1 SGHRS, CDR2 YFSETQ.

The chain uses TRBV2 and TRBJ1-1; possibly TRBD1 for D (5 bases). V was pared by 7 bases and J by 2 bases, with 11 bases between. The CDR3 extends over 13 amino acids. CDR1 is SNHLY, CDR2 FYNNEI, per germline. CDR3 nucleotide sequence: TGTGCCAGCAACATCAGGGTTAACACTGAAGCTTTCTTT. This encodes CASNIRVNTEAFF. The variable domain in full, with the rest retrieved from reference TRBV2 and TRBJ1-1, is EPEVTQTPSHQVTQMGQEVILRCVPISNHLYFYWYRQILGQKVEFLVSFYNNEISEKSEIFDDQFSVERPDGSNFTLKIRSTKLEDSAMYFCASNIRVNTEAFFGQGTRLTVV.

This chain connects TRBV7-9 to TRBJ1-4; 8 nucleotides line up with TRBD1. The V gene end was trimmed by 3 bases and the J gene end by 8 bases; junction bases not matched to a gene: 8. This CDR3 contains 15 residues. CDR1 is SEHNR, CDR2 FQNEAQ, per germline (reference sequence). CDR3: CASSLSGGGQEKLFF. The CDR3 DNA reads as TGTGCCAGCAGCTTGTCAGGGGGCGGTCAGGAAAAACTGTTTTTT.

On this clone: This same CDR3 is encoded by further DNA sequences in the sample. This CDR3 is CASSVASGNNEQFF. CDR3 in DNA: TGTGCCAGCAGCGTGGCTAGCGGAAACAATGAGCAGTTCTTC. The chain employs TRBV9 and TRBJ2-1; 7 nucleotides agree with TRBD2. The CDR3 is 14 amino acids. V trimming: 2 bases; J trimming: 5 bases; junction bases outside the gene matches: 4. Germline CDR1 SGDLS, CDR2 YYNGEE.

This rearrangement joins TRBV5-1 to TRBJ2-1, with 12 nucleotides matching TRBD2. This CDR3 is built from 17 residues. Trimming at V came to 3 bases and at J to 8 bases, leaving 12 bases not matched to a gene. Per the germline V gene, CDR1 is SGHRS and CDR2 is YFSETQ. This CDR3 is CASSSNGLAGLSDEQFF. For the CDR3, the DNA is TGCGCCAGCAGCTCGAACGGACTAGCGGGGTTGAGCGATGAGCAGTTCTTC.

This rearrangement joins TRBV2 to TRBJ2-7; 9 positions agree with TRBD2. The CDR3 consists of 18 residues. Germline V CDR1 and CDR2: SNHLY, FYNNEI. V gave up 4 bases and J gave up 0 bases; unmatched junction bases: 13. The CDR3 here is CASSGTRGLALRSYEQYF. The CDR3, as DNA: TGTGCCAGCAGTGGCACAAGGGGACTAGCCCTCCGCTCCTACGAGCAGTACTTC. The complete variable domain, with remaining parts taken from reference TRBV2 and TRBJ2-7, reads EPEVTQTPSHQVTQMGQEVILRCVPISNHLYFYWYRQILGQKVEFLVSFYNNEISEKSEIFDDQFSVERPDGSNFTLKIRSTKLEDSAMYFCASSGTRGLALRSYEQYFGPGTRLTVT.

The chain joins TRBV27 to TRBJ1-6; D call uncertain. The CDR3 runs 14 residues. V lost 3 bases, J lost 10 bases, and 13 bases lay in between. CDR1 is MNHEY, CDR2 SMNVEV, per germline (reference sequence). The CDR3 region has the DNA TGTGCCAGCAGTTTTTTCGCGGGTGGCTCACCCCTCCACTTT. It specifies CASSFFAGGSPLHF.

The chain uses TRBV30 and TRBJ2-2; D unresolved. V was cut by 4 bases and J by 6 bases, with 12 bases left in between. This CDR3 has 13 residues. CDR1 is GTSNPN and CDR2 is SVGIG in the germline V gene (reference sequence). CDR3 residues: CAWTRPNSGELFF. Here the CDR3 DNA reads TGTGCCTGGACTAGACCAAATTCCGGGGAGCTGTTTTTT.

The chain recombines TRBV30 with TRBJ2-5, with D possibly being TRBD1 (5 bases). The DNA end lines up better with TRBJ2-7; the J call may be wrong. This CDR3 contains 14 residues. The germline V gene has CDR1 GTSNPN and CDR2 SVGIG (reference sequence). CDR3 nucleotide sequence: TGTGCCTGGAGTGTTGAAGGGGCCCCCTACGAGCAGTACTTC. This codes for CAWSVEGAPYEQYF.

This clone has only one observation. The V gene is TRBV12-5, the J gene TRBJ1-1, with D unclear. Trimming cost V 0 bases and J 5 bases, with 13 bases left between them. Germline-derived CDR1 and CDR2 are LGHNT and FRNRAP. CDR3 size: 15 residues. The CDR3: CASGLVGPTGTEAFF. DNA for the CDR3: TGTGCTAGTGGTTTGGTGGGCCCCACGGGAACTGAAGCTTTCTTT.

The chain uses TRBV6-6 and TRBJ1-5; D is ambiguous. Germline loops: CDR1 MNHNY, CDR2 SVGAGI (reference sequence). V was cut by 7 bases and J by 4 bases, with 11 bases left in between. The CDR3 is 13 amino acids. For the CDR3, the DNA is TGTGCCAGCACCTTAATCGGGAATCAGCCCCAGCATTTT. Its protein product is CASTLIGNQPQHF.

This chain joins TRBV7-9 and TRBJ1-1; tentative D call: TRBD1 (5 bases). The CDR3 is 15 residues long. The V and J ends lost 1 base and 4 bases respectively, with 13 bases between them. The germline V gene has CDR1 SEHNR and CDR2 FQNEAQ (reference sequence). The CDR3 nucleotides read TGTGCCAGCAGCTTAGTTGCGGGGACGGGCACTGAAGCTTTCTTT. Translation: CASSLVAGTGTEAFF. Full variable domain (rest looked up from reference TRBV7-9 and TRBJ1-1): DTGVSQNPRHKITKRGQNVTFRCDPISEHNRLYWYRQTLGQGPEFLTYFQNEAQLEKSRLLSDRFSAERPKGSFSTLEIQRTEQGDSAMYLCASSLVAGTGTEAFFGQGTRLTVV.

CDR3 nucleotide sequence: TGTGCCAGCAGCCTGCGGGCGCAAATTACCTACAATGAGCAGTTCTTC. This sequence encodes CASSLRAQITYNEQFF. The V call is TRBV5-4, the J call TRBJ2-1; D perhaps matches TRBD2 (5 bases). CDR1 is SGHNT, CDR2 YYREEE, per germline (reference sequence). This CDR3 region has 16 residues. Trimming removed 4 bases at V and 2 bases at J, with 16 bases between. The full variable domain, in which reference TRBV5-4 and TRBJ2-1 provide the parts outside the CDR3, is ETGVTQSPTHLIKTRGQQVTLRCSSQSGHNTVSWYQQALGQGPQFIFQYYREEENGRGNFPPRFSGLQFPNYSSELNVNALELDDSALYLCASSLRAQITYNEQFFGPGTRLTVL.

CDR3 in DNA: TGTGCCAGCAGTGACCCGGGACTGTTAAATGAAAAACTGTTTTTT. Protein sequence: CASSDPGLLNEKLFF. The V gene is TRBV6-1, the J gene TRBJ1-4; perhaps TRBD1 as D (5 bases). Between the trimmed V and J ends, which lost 3 bases and 5 bases, there was a span of 13 bases. CDR3 length: 15 residues. Germline V gene lookup returns CDR1 MNHNS and CDR2 SASEGT.

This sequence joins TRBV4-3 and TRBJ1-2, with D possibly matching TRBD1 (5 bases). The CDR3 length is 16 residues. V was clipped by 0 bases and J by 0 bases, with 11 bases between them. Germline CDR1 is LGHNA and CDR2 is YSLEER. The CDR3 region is CASSQEEQGANYGYTF. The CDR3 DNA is TGCGCCAGCAGCCAAGAAGAGCAGGGCGCTAACTATGGCTACACCTTC.

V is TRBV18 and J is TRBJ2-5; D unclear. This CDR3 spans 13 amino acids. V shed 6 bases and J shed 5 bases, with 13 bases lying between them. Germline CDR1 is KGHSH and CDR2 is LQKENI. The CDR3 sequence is CASSQNPLETQYF. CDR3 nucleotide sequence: TGTGCCAGCTCCCAGAACCCCCTGGAGACCCAGTACTTC.